This T cell receptor beta chain was sequenced in a study of cytomegalovirus exposure and HLA in healthy donors. General study results and limits: What TCR beta sequences reportedly achieved was accurate prediction of HLA-A and HLA-B alleles in most subjects. CMV serostatus alone was available as immune exposure information.

A multiplex PCR was run with 60 Vbeta primers and 13 Jbeta primers. Profiled with immunoSEQ multiplex PCR; TCRdb holds only in-frame clones, not every one. The top ten hold roughly 9.2% of the sample, which has about 120,000 clones, about four fifths seen once. For this clone: Its antigen is unidentified.

Per germline, CDR1 LNHDA and CDR2 SQIVND (reference sequence). The CDR3 is made up of 16 amino acids. V dropped 3 bases and J dropped 3; count of bases not matched to a gene: 7. The chain recombines TRBV19 with TRBJ2-2, with 7 bases that match TRBD1. The origin of this receptor is a female donor in good health and CMV-seropositive. Sequenced material: PBMCs. The CDR3 DNA is TGTGCCAGTAGTATGTACAGGGGAAGGGACACCGGGGAGCTGTTTTTT. As protein: CASSMYRGRDTGELFF. Drawing the rest from reference TRBV19 and TRBJ2-2, the complete variable domain is DGGITQSPKYLFRKEGQNVTLSCEQNLNHDAMYWYRQDPGQGLRLIYYSQIVNDFQKGDIAEGYSVSREKKESFPLTVTSAQKNPTAFYLCASSMYRGRDTGELFFGEGSRLTVL.